These T cell receptor beta chains were read from a single sample in a study of regulatory T cells in long-lasting Graves disease. Via MiXCR, TCRdb re-called the multiplex PCR reads, giving one row per CDR3 protein. The sample holds over 350,000 distinct CDR3 sequences, around 13% seen once. These data also featured in a second study, about T cells in Graves' hyperthyroidism and ophthalmopathy.

This material consisted of peripheral blood mononuclear cells (PBMCs), taken at new diagnosis, from a patient treated with antithyroid drugs. The receptors come from a woman in her forties or fifties with Graves disease. CDR3s include the opening cysteine and the closing phenylalanine or tryptophan. A clone size is listed for some rows: how often the clone was seen (once, few, many), or a class if it is expanded.

CDR3aa: CASRGQGYNEQFF; j_gene: TRBJ2-1; v_gene: TRBV19; abundance: few
CDR3aa: CSALPGLGTYEQYF; j_gene: TRBJ2-7; v_gene: TRBV20-1; abundance: many
CDR3aa: CASSLALTGADTQYF; j_gene: TRBJ2-3; v_gene: TRBV7-8; abundance: many
CDR3aa: CASSLGTGEAYGYTF; j_gene: TRBJ1-2; v_gene: TRBV5-1; abundance: .
CDR3aa: CASSLGQGGWQPQHF; j_gene: TRBJ1-5; v_gene: TRBV7-2; abundance: many
CDR3aa: CASSQGVLAGAIF; j_gene: TRBJ2-7; v_gene: TRBV3-1; abundance: many
CDR3aa: CASRDFGTDTQYF; j_gene: TRBJ2-3; v_gene: TRBV28; abundance: many
CDR3aa: CASSFGGLTSNQPQHF; j_gene: TRBJ1-5; v_gene: TRBV7-2; abundance: .
CDR3aa: CASSLPFGLAGAENNEQFF; j_gene: TRBJ2-1; v_gene: TRBV7-9; abundance: many
CDR3aa: CASTWAANSVDDEQFF; j_gene: TRBJ2-1; v_gene: TRBV28; abundance: many
CDR3aa: CASIGGAYEQYF; j_gene: TRBJ2-7; v_gene: TRBV6-1; abundance: many
CDR3aa: CASRIGLASTDTQYF; j_gene: TRBJ2-3; v_gene: TRBV2; abundance: many
CDR3aa: CASSVTGVFEQYF; j_gene: TRBJ2-7; v_gene: TRBV2; abundance: many
CDR3aa: CASSVEDRGTNTEAFF; j_gene: TRBJ1-1; v_gene: TRBV9; abundance: many
CDR3aa: CASSLSPDLYNEQFF; j_gene: TRBJ2-1; v_gene: TRBV28; abundance: many
CDR3aa: CASSFSGAAYQETQYF; j_gene: TRBJ2-5; v_gene: TRBV28; abundance: many
CDR3aa: CASSHSEINNYGYTF; j_gene: TRBJ1-2; v_gene: TRBV3-1; abundance: few
CDR3aa: CSARVRTSGRISYNEQFF; j_gene: TRBJ2-1; v_gene: TRBV20-1; abundance: few
CDR3aa: CAWRVRQGARGYTF; j_gene: TRBJ1-2; v_gene: TRBV30; abundance: .
CDR3aa: CASSYTTGTGGYEQYF; j_gene: TRBJ2-7; v_gene: TRBV6-9; abundance: many
CDR3aa: CASSTGGRGRNQPQHF; j_gene: TRBJ1-5; v_gene: TRBV19; abundance: many
CDR3aa: CASSWGTLSNQPQHF; j_gene: TRBJ1-5; v_gene: TRBV28; abundance: many
CDR3aa: CASRADSYNEQFF; j_gene: TRBJ2-1; v_gene: TRBV2; abundance: many
CDR3aa: CASSTILAGVGYEQYF; j_gene: TRBJ2-7; v_gene: TRBV27; abundance: many
CDR3aa: CASSPAGQGYEQYF; j_gene: TRBJ2-7; v_gene: TRBV18; abundance: many
CDR3aa: CASSDRQGSYSNQPQHF; j_gene: TRBJ1-5; v_gene: TRBV6-1; abundance: many
CDR3aa: CASSGERRNEKLFF; j_gene: TRBJ1-4; v_gene: TRBV2; abundance: many
CDR3aa: CASSPRQNTGELFF; j_gene: TRBJ2-2; v_gene: TRBV7-9; abundance: many
CDR3aa: CASSLVTAGELFF; j_gene: TRBJ2-2; v_gene: TRBV7-9; abundance: many
CDR3aa: CASSGDRGLPETQYF; j_gene: TRBJ2-5; v_gene: TRBV9; abundance: .
CDR3aa: CASSLNGESNYGYTF; j_gene: TRBJ1-2; v_gene: TRBV12-3/TRBV12-4; abundance: many
CDR3aa: CASSVLAGGSNTGELFF; j_gene: TRBJ2-2; v_gene: TRBV28; abundance: many
CDR3aa: CAISAPVDNNEQFF; j_gene: TRBJ2-1; v_gene: TRBV10-3; abundance: few
CDR3aa: CASSPPRLEKTGELFF; j_gene: TRBJ2-2; v_gene: TRBV12-3/TRBV12-4; abundance: many
CDR3aa: CASSYIRSANEKLFF; j_gene: TRBJ1-4; v_gene: TRBV27; abundance: many
CDR3aa: CSASETSGRAGETQYF; j_gene: TRBJ2-5; v_gene: TRBV20-1; abundance: many
CDR3aa: CASSRGLAVYEQYF; j_gene: TRBJ2-7; v_gene: TRBV3-1; abundance: once
CDR3aa: CASRPTGGGYTF; j_gene: TRBJ1-2; v_gene: TRBV5-1; abundance: .
CDR3aa: CAWNLVALAGHTGELFF; j_gene: TRBJ2-2; v_gene: TRBV30; abundance: many
CDR3aa: CSVEGGQLYGYTF; j_gene: TRBJ1-2; v_gene: TRBV29-1; abundance: many
CDR3aa: CASSYSADRARYGYTF; j_gene: TRBJ1-2; v_gene: TRBV6-5; abundance: .
CDR3aa: CSARGTGRETQYF; j_gene: TRBJ2-5; v_gene: TRBV20-1; abundance: many
CDR3aa: CASSFLNSSGTQYF; j_gene: TRBJ2-3; v_gene: TRBV28; abundance: many
CDR3aa: CASSPPITDTQYF; j_gene: TRBJ2-3; v_gene: TRBV18; abundance: many
CDR3aa: CASSFSSQGFNTEASF; j_gene: TRBJ1-1; v_gene: TRBV28; abundance: .
CDR3aa: CASSYLTGGGDEQFF; j_gene: TRBJ2-1; v_gene: TRBV6-2/TRBV6-3; abundance: few
CDR3aa: CASSLPGTSGRLHEQFF; j_gene: TRBJ2-1; v_gene: TRBV28; abundance: many
CDR3aa: CASSPQGGLAHNEQFF; j_gene: TRBJ2-1; v_gene: TRBV18; abundance: .
CDR3aa: CAISESPEETYEQYF; j_gene: TRBJ2-7; v_gene: TRBV10-3; abundance: many
CDR3aa: CASSQGQSNQPQHF; j_gene: TRBJ1-5; v_gene: TRBV3-1; abundance: many
CDR3aa: CAISLDRDLAGGGYEQYF; j_gene: TRBJ2-7; v_gene: TRBV10-3; abundance: .
CDR3aa: CASSQVGLADNEQFF; j_gene: TRBJ2-1; v_gene: TRBV4-2; abundance: .
CDR3aa: CSAREGPREVYSNQPQHF; j_gene: TRBJ1-5; v_gene: TRBV20-1; abundance: .
CDR3aa: CASSLPGTGANEKLFF; j_gene: TRBJ1-4; v_gene: TRBV12-3/TRBV12-4; abundance: many